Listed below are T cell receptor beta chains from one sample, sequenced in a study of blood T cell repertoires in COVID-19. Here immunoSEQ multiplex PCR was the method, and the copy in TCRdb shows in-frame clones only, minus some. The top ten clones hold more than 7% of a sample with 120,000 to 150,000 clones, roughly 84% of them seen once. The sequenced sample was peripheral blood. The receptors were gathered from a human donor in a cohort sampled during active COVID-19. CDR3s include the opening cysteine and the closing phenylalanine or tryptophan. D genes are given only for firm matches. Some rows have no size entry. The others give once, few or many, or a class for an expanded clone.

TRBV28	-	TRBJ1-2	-	CASSLPSGTITF	TGTGCCAGCAGTTTACCCTCCGGGACAATCACCTTC
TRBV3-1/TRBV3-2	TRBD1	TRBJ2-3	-	CASSQGRPGGSTDTQYF	TGTGCCAGCAGCCAAGGCAGACCAGGGGGAAGCACAGATACGCAGTATTTT
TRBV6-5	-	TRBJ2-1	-	CASSYSSGSYNEQFF	TGTGCCAGCAGTTACTCGTCAGGGTCCTACAATGAGCAGTTCTTC
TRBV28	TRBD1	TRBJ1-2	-	CASSLGGQGARYGYTF	TGTGCCAGCAGTTTAGGGGGACAGGGGGCTCGCTATGGCTACACCTTC
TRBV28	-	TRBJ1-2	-	CASTRGYGYTF	TGTGCCAGCACCCGGGGATATGGCTACACCTTC
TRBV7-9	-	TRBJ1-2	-	CASSTRTVVGYTF	TGTGCCAGCAGCACACGGACAGTTGTGGGCTACACCTTC
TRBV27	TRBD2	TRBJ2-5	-	CASSPRVAGRETQYF	TGTGCCAGCAGTCCCCGGGTAGCGGGACGGGAGACCCAGTACTTC
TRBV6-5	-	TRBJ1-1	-	CASSRAGRNTEAFF	TGTGCCAGCAGTAGGGCGGGAAGAAACACTGAAGCTTTCTTT
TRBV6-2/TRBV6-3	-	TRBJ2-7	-	CASSYGTPRSYEQYF	TGTGCCAGCAGTTACGGGACTCCCCGCTCCTACGAGCAGTACTTC
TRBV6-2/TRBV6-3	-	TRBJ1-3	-	CASRPTGLGNTIYF	TGTGCCAGCAGACCTACAGGGCTTGGAAACACCATATATTTT
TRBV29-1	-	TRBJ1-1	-	CSVTYAGQINAEAFF	TGCAGCGTCACATACGCCGGACAGATTAATGCTGAAGCTTTCTTT
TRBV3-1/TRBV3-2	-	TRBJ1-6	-	CASSPLSRRVNNSPLHF	TGTGCCAGCAGCCCCCTAAGTCGCAGGGTAAATAATTCACCCCTCCACTTT
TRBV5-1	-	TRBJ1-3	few	CASSRGQTGGSSGNTIYF	TGCGCCAGCAGCCGGGGTCAGACCGGGGGGAGCTCTGGAAACACCATATATTTT
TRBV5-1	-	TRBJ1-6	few	CASSSDKGIGYNSPLHF	TGCGCCAGCAGCTCCGACAAGGGGATTGGGTATAATTCACCCCTCCACTTT
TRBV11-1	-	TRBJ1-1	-	CASSLAGRRTEAFF	TGTGCCAGCAGCTTAGCGGGGAGGAGGACTGAAGCTTTCTTT
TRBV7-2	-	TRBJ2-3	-	CASRTGVRLISTDTQYF	TGTGCCAGCAGGACGGGGGTACGCCTTATTAGCACAGATACGCAGTATTTT
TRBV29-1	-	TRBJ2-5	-	CSVPLAGMETQYF	TGCAGCGTCCCCCTGGCGGGCATGGAGACCCAGTACTTC
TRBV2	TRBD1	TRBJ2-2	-	CASSVDRASGELFF	TGTGCCAGCAGTGTAGACAGGGCGTCCGGGGAGCTGTTTTTT
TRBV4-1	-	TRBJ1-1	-	CASSQVSGVPEAFF	TGCGCCAGCAGCCAAGTATCGGGAGTCCCTGAAGCTTTCTTT
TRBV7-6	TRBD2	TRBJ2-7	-	CASSLGVLAGEAYEQYF	TGTGCCAGCAGCTTAGGCGTGTTGGCGGGGGAGGCCTACGAGCAGTACTTC
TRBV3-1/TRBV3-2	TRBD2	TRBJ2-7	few	CASSPGVSGAYEQYF	TGTGCCAGCAGCCCCGGTGTTAGCGGGGCCTACGAGCAGTACTTC
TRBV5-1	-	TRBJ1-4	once	CASSFGRGEEKLFF	TGCGCCAGCAGCTTCGGCAGGGGAGAGGAAAAACTGTTTTTT
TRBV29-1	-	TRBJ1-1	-	CSARQDGNTEAFF	TGCAGCGCGAGACAGGATGGGAACACTGAAGCTTTCTTT
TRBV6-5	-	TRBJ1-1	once	CASRALLNTEAFF	TGTGCCAGCAGGGCTCTTCTGAACACTGAAGCTTTCTTT
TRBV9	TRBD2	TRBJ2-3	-	CASSTSIMTSGGLSTDTQYF	TGTGCCAGCAGCACTTCCATAATGACTAGCGGGGGCCTGAGCACAGATACGCAGTATTTT
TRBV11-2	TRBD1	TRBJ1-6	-	CASSLATGVAYNSPLHF	TGTGCCAGCAGCTTAGCGACAGGGGTGGCCTATAATTCACCCCTCCACTTT
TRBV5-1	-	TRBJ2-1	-	CASTRTGRENNEQFF	TGCGCCAGCACCAGAACAGGTAGGGAAAACAATGAGCAGTTCTTC